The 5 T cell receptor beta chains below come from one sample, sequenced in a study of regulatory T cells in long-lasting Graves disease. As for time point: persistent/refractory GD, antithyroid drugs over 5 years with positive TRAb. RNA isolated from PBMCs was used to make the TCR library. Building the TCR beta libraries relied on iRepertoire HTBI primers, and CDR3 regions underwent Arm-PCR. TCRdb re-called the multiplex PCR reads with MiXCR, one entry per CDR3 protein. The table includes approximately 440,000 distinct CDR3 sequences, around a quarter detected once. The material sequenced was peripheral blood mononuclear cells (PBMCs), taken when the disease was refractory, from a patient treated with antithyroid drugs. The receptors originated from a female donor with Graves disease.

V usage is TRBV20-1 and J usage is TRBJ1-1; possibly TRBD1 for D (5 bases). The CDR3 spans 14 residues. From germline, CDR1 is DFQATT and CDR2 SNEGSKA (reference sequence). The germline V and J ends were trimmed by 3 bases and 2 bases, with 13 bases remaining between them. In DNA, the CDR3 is TGCAGTGCTAGTGGGACGGCCGTTAACACTGAAGCTTTCTTT. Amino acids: CSASGTAVNTEAFF.

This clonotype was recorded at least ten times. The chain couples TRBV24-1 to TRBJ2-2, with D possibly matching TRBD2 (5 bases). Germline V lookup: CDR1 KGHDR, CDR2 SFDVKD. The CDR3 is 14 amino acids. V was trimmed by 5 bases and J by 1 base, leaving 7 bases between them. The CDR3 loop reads CATSGRGNTGELFF. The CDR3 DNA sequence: TGTGCCACCAGTGGACGGGGGAACACCGGGGAGCTGTTTTTT.

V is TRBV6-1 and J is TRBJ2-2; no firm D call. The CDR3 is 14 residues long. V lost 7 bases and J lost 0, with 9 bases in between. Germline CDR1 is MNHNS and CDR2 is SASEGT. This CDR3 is CASTRPPNTGELFF. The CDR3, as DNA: TGTGCCAGCACTCGGCCGCCGAACACCGGGGAGCTGTTTTTT.

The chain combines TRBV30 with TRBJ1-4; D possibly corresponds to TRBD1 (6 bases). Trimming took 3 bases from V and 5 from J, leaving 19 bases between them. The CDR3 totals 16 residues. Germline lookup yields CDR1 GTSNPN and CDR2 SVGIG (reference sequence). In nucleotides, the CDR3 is TGTGCCTGGAGACGCAGAACGACAGGAGGGAATGAAAAACTGTTTTTT. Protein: CAWRRRTTGGNEKLFF. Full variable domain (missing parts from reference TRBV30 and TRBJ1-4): SQTIHQWPATLVQPVGSPLSLECTVEGTSNPNLYWYRQAAGRGLQLLFYSVGIGQISSEVPQNLSASRPQDRQFILSSKKLLLSDSGFYLCAWRRRTTGGNEKLFFGSGTQLSVL.

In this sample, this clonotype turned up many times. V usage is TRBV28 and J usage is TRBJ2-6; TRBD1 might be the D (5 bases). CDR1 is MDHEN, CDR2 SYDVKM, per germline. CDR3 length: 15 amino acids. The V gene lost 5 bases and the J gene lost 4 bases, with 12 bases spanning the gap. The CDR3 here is CASSPGSQGANVLTF. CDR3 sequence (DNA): TGTGCCAGCAGTCCAGGGTCTCAAGGGGCCAACGTCCTGACTTTC.